A single sample gave rise to the 10 T cell receptor beta chains below, sequenced in a study of blood T cell repertoires in COVID-19. Method: immunoSEQ multiplex PCR; TCRdb's copy keeps in-frame clones and lacks some. The sample gives around 72,000 clones, 70% to 85% of which show up once; roughly 2% is in the top ten. Sequencing input: peripheral blood. The receptors were gathered from a woman in her fifties or sixties with acute or convalescent COVID-19.

The rearrangement joins TRBV5-4 to TRBJ1-2; D perhaps matches TRBD1 (5 bases). The germline CDR1 and CDR2 sequences are SGHNT and YYREEE (reference sequence). The V end was cut by 4 bases, the J end by 6 bases, with 16 bases between. CDR3 length: 14 residues. As DNA, the CDR3 is TGTGCCAGCAGCCGAATCGGACAATTCGATGGCTACACCTTC. Its translation: CASSRIGQFDGYTF.

The rearrangement links TRBV19 to TRBJ2-3; 9 bases map to TRBD2. Germline values: CDR1 LNHDA, CDR2 SQIVND (reference sequence). This CDR3 is 16 amino acids long. V shed 3 bases, J shed 0 bases, and the junction held 4 bases outside the gene matches. The CDR3, as DNA: TGTGCCAGTAGTATCCTAGCGGGGCGGAGCACAGATACGCAGTATTTT. Amino acids: CASSILAGRSTDTQYF.

This chain joins TRBV4-2 and TRBJ1-2, with TRBD1 matching over 12 bases. The V gene's germline CDR1 is LGHNA and CDR2 YNFKEQ. CDR3 length equals 18 residues. J lost 3 bases, V lost 0 bases, and 8 bases had no gene match. The DNA for the CDR3 is TGTGCCAGCAGCCAAGATGAGGGACAGGGGGCCGCCCACTATGGCTACACCTTC. As protein: CASSQDEGQGAAHYGYTF.

The V and J genes are TRBV27 and TRBJ2-1; possibly TRBD2 for D (5 bases). CDR3 length: 14 amino acids. V gave up 5 bases and J gave up 7 bases, with 15 bases separating them. Germline V lookup: CDR1 MNHEY, CDR2 SMNVEV (reference sequence). DNA of the CDR3: TGTGCCAGCAGTCAAAACGGGGTCTGGAATGAGCAGTTCTTC. This translates into CASSQNGVWNEQFF.

The rearrangement uses TRBV11-2 and TRBJ2-3; a weak D match, TRBD1 (6 bases). The CDR3 is made up of 15 amino acids. The germline V gene has CDR1 SGHAT and CDR2 FQNNGV. V lost 0 bases to trimming and J lost 1 base, with 8 bases between them. The CDR3 region is CASSLDRGRTDTQYF. The CDR3 nucleotides are TGTGCCAGCAGCTTAGACAGGGGCCGCACAGATACGCAGTATTTT.

This chain uses TRBV5-8 with TRBJ2-5; perhaps TRBD1 as D (5 bases). In germline, CDR1 is SGHTS, CDR2 YDEGEE. V lost 4 bases and J 7 bases, leaving 20 bases between the germline ends. CDR3 size: 15 residues. In DNA, the CDR3 is TGTGCCAGCAGCACAGAAGGGGTTCTAAAAGGGACCCAGTACTTC. Translating gives CASSTEGVLKGTQYF.

V usage is TRBV5-4 and J usage is TRBJ1-1; the D is unclear. The germline V gene encodes CDR1 SGHNT and CDR2 YYREEE (reference sequence). The CDR3 extends over 15 amino acids. V lost 4 bases, J lost 1 base, and 14 bases lay in between. CDR3 loop: CASSRGLLPNTEAFF. The CDR3, as DNA: TGTGCCAGCAGCCGTGGACTCTTGCCGAACACTGAAGCTTTCTTT.

The chain is built from TRBV6-5 and TRBJ1-1; 8 positions agree with TRBD1. This CDR3 is 11 amino acids long. Germline CDR1 MNHEY, CDR2 SVGAGI. V lost 6 bases, J lost 11 bases, and 5 bases stayed unmatched. The CDR3 DNA reads TGTGCCAGCAGGACGACAGGGGACGCTTTCTTT. This encodes CASRTTGDAFF.

Concerning this clone itself: One end of the junction varies from germline; a read error may be responsible. The chain has TRBV7-7 and TRBJ2-7, with 10 bases fitting TRBD1. In germline, CDR1 is SSHAT, CDR2 FNYEAQ (reference sequence). The CDR3 extends over 15 amino acids. CDR3 sequence: CASSLRTGGSYEQYF. The CDR3 DNA follows: TGTGCTAGCAGCTTAAGGACAGGGGGCTCCTACGAGCAGTACTTC.

The rearrangement uses TRBV9 and TRBJ2-7; tentative D call: TRBD2 (6 bases). The ends were cut back, 1 base at V and 0 bases at J, with 11 bases in the middle. This CDR3 region has 15 residues. Per the germline V gene, CDR1 is SGDLS and CDR2 is YYNGEE. Here the CDR3 reads CASSVLDGSSYEQYF. CDR3 nucleotide sequence: TGTGCCAGCAGCGTACTTGACGGGAGCTCCTACGAGCAGTACTTC.